Listed below are T cell receptor beta chains from one sample, sequenced in a study of molecular identifiers for immune sequencing clone quantification. One entry per CDR3 protein, called by TCRdb with MiXCR from the PCR reads. This table holds fewer than 350,000 distinct CDR3 sequences, 24% found once. The sequencing input was naive CD8+ T cells from blood, with Jurkat cell RNA spiked in. Receptor source: a human donor in good health. Some libraries in this study had Jurkat cell RNA spiked in. The CDR3 runs from the conserved cysteine through the conserved F or W. The order of the fields is V gene, D gene, J gene, clone size, CDR3 protein, CDR3 DNA. D genes are given only for firm matches. Size is omitted from some rows. Given values are once, few, many or a class for expanded clones.

>TRBV12-3/TRBV12-4|TRBD1|TRBJ1-1|few
CASSLGAGGPAFF
TGTGCCAGCAGTTTAGGCGCAGGGGGCCCGGCTTTCTTT
>TRBV27|TRBD2|TRBJ2-1|.
CASTPGTSGYNEQFF
TGTGCCAGCACCCCCGGGACTAGCGGGTACAATGAGCAGTTCTTC
>TRBV7-9|.|TRBJ1-5|.
CASSLGYSNQPQRF
TGTGCCAGCAGCTTAGGGTATAGCAATCAGCCCCAGCGTTTT
>TRBV28|TRBD2|TRBJ2-7|.
CASSLLAGNFEQYF
TGTGCCAGCAGTTTACTAGCGGGAAATTTCGAGCAGTACTTC
>TRBV2|.|TRBJ2-5|many
CASRERYQETQYF
TGTGCCAGCAGGGAACGCTACCAAGAGACCCAGTACTTC
>TRBV7-9|.|TRBJ1-6|many
CASSLVGSPLHF
TGTGCCAGCAGCTTAGTTGGTTCACCCCTCCACTTT
>TRBV7-2|TRBD1|TRBJ2-5|many
CASSLGPGQLQETQYF
TGTGCCAGCAGCTTAGGCCCGGGACAGCTCCAAGAGACCCAGTACTTC
>TRBV7-9|.|TRBJ2-1|.
CASSLEVGYNEQFF
TGTGCCAGCAGCCTGGAAGTGGGGTACAATGAGCAGTTCTTC
>TRBV30|TRBD2|TRBJ2-5|.
CAWRRLAEQETQYF
TGTGCCTGGAGACGACTAGCGGAGCAAGAGACCCAGTACTTC
>TRBV4-3|TRBD2|TRBJ2-3|.
CASSQERGGSLTDTQYF
TGCGCCAGCAGCCAAGAACGAGGCGGGAGCCTCACAGATACGCAGTATTTT
>TRBV7-6|.|TRBJ2-2|many
CASSPSPGISSGELFF
TGTGCCAGCTCCCCTAGCCCCGGGATTTCGAGCGGGGAGCTGTTTTTT
>TRBV9|TRBD2|TRBJ2-7|many
CASSVGSGGSYEQYF
TGTGCCAGCAGCGTAGGGTCGGGAGGATCCTACGAGCAGTACTTC
>TRBV11-2|.|TRBJ1-5|few
CASSLVAGPGQPQHF
TGTGCCAGCAGCTTGGTAGCAGGGCCGGGTCAGCCCCAGCATTTT
>TRBV7-2|.|TRBJ1-1|.
CASSLDFAGLENTEAFF
TGTGCCAGCAGCTTAGATTTTGCAGGCTTAGAGAACACTGAAGCTTTCTTT
>TRBV11-2|.|TRBJ2-3|few
CASSLDQGLGAHTQYF
TGTGCCAGCAGCTTAGATCAGGGATTGGGGGCGCATACGCAGTATTTT
>TRBV12-3/TRBV12-4|TRBD1|TRBJ2-4|many
CASTPDRDRAKNIQYF
TGTGCCAGCACCCCTGACAGGGATCGGGCCAAAAACATTCAGTACTTC
>TRBV7-9|.|TRBJ2-3|few
CASSLVGRSDTQYF
TGTGCCAGCAGCTTAGTCGGTCGATCAGATACGCAGTATTTT
>TRBV12-3/TRBV12-4|.|TRBJ2-6|many
CASSSPGQVGANVLTF
TGTGCCAGCAGTTCTCCCGGTCAAGTCGGGGCCAACGTCCTGACTTTC
>TRBV3-1|.|TRBJ2-1|few
CASSLLEGDEQFF
TGTGCCAGCAGCCTGTTAGAAGGGGATGAGCAGTTCTTC
>TRBV11-2|.|TRBJ1-5|.
CASSPGPGQAVNQPQHF
TGTGCCAGCAGCCCAGGTCCGGGCCAGGCAGTAAATCAGCCCCAGCATTTT
>TRBV4-1|.|TRBJ2-3|many
CASSQDLGDATDTQYF
TGCGCCAGCAGCCAAGATTTAGGAGACGCCACAGATACGCAGTATTTT
>TRBV27|.|TRBJ2-7|few
CASSDGTRPGEQYF
TGTGCCAGCAGTGACGGGACCAGGCCGGGGGAGCAGTACTTC
>TRBV12-3/TRBV12-4|TRBD1|TRBJ1-1|many
CASSDRDRGYTEAFF
TGTGCCAGCAGTGACCGGGACAGGGGGTACACTGAAGCTTTCTTT
>TRBV13|.|TRBJ2-4|many
CASSFELAGNIQYF
TGTGCCAGCAGCTTCGAACTAGCCGGTAACATTCAGTACTTC
>TRBV4-3|TRBD1|TRBJ2-3|.
CASSQHGTAITDTQYF
TGCGCCAGCAGCCAGCATGGGACAGCGATCACAGATACGCAGTATTTT
>TRBV28|TRBD1|TRBJ2-1|many
CASSPRRTGPYNEQFF
TGTGCCAGCAGCCCCCGCCGGACAGGGCCCTACAATGAGCAGTTCTTC
>TRBV28|.|TRBJ2-7|few
CASSPPAGTADQSYEQYF
TGTGCCAGCAGTCCTCCGGCGGGGACAGCCGATCAATCCTACGAGCAGTACTTC
>TRBV19|TRBD1|TRBJ1-5|.
CASSIGAGGSYQPQHF
TGTGCCAGTAGTATAGGGGCAGGGGGCTCGTATCAGCCCCAGCATTTT
>TRBV2|TRBD2|TRBJ2-7|.
CASYAEWEGRFEQYF
TGTGCCAGCTACGCTGAGTGGGAGGGCCGGTTCGAGCAGTACTTC
>TRBV15|.|TRBJ2-6|few
CATEGGELSGANVLTF
TGTGCCACCGAGGGCGGGGAACTCTCTGGGGCCAACGTCCTGACTTTC
>TRBV12-3/TRBV12-4|.|TRBJ2-5|.
CAGSLADPETQYF
TGTGCCGGCAGTTTAGCCGACCCAGAGACCCAGTACTTC
>TRBV27|TRBD1|TRBJ2-7|.
CASSQGVTAYEQYF
TGTGCCAGCAGCCAGGGGGTTACCGCCTACGAGCAGTACTTC
>TRBV5-1|.|TRBJ1-1|.
CASSLLQVSNTEAFF
TGCGCCAGCAGCTTACTACAGGTATCGAACACTGAAGCTTTCTTT
>TRBV30|.|TRBJ2-7|many
CAWSVHRSFYEQYF
TGTGCCTGGAGTGTACACCGGAGTTTCTACGAGCAGTACTTC
>TRBV19|.|TRBJ1-4|few
CASSMYGVDRTNEKLFF
TGTGCCAGTAGTATGTATGGCGTGGACAGAACTAATGAAAAACTGTTTTTT
>TRBV6-5|TRBD2|TRBJ2-5|many
CASSQLAGTETQYF
TGTGCCAGCAGTCAACTAGCGGGAACGGAGACCCAGTACTTC
>TRBV2|.|TRBJ2-7|few
CASSEAGSSVYERYF
TGTGCCAGCAGTGAAGCCGGCAGCTCCGTCTACGAGCGGTACTTC
>TRBV20-1|.|TRBJ2-3|many
CSARDHMGASTDTQYF
TGCAGTGCTAGAGACCACATGGGGGCGAGCACAGATACGCAGTATTTT
>TRBV9|TRBD1|TRBJ2-7|few
CASSVEGASYEQYF
TGTGCCAGCAGCGTAGAGGGGGCGTCCTACGAGCAGTACTTC
>TRBV20-1|TRBD2|TRBJ2-7|once
CSARAPGPGEGPWREQYF
TGCAGTGCTAGAGCTCCGGGTCCGGGGGAGGGCCCTTGGAGGGAGCAGTACTTC
>TRBV12-3/TRBV12-4|.|TRBJ2-1|.
CASSRSEYDEQFF
TGTGCCAGCAGCCGATCAGAGTACGATGAGCAGTTCTTC
>TRBV5-6|TRBD2|TRBJ2-7|many
CASSPTSGYEQYF
TGTGCCAGCAGCCCGACTAGCGGATACGAGCAGTACTTC
>TRBV15|TRBD2|TRBJ2-3|.
CATSRDAGLAGTTDTQYF
TGTGCCACCAGCAGAGATGCAGGACTAGCGGGGACCACAGATACGCAGTATTTT
>TRBV7-8|TRBD1|TRBJ2-7|many
CASSPKEGQEWKYEQYF
TGTGCCAGCAGCCCTAAGGAGGGACAGGAGTGGAAATACGAGCAGTACTTC
>TRBV27|.|TRBJ2-1|few
CASSPQMDNEQFF
TGTGCCAGCAGTCCCCAGATGGATAATGAGCAGTTCTTC
>TRBV12-3/TRBV12-4|.|TRBJ1-1|.
CASSISGPAAFF
TGTGCCAGCAGTATATCAGGCCCGGCTGCTTTCTTT
>TRBV5-6|TRBD1|TRBJ2-5|.
CASSLGQGQEAQYF
TGTGCCAGCAGCTTGGGACAGGGACAAGAGGCCCAGTACTTC
>TRBV7-2|.|TRBJ2-7|few
CAVSEGTGPSYEQYF
TGTGCCGTCAGCGAGGGTACAGGACCCTCCTACGAGCAGTACTTC
>TRBV5-1|TRBD1|TRBJ2-7|many
CASSLGQGAHEQYF
TGCGCCAGCAGCCTGGGACAGGGGGCGCATGAGCAGTACTTC
>TRBV4-1|TRBD2|TRBJ2-1|.
CASSQGTSGGINEQFF
TGCGCCAGCAGCCAAGGGACTAGCGGGGGCATCAATGAGCAGTTCTTC
>TRBV11-2|.|TRBJ2-1|few
CASSLSQDNEQFF
TGTGCCAGCAGCTTATCACAGGACAATGAGCAGTTCTTC
>TRBV4-1|.|TRBJ2-7|.
CASGPSVTHYEQYF
TGCGCCAGCGGCCCCTCAGTGACCCACTACGAGCAGTACTTC
>TRBV20-1|.|TRBJ2-7|many
CSARDYLLSYEQYF
TGCAGTGCTAGGGACTACCTCCTCTCCTACGAGCAGTACTTC
>TRBV12-3/TRBV12-4|.|TRBJ2-2|.
CASSSSQGTRELFF
TGTGCCAGCAGTTCTTCACAGGGTACACGGGAGCTGTTTTTT
>TRBV7-9|.|TRBJ2-2|few
CASSFAGQDGELFF
TGTGCCAGCAGCTTCGCGGGTCAAGACGGGGAGCTGTTTTTT